This T cell receptor (beta chain) derives from a study of metastatic and nonmetastatic thyroid tumors (dated by TCRdb to about 2020). The study in broad terms: Repertoires from peripheral blood and from tumor or nodule tissue samples of malignant and benign thyroid patients were compared.

No treatment had been received by any patient before thyroid surgery. The study retrospectively analysed patient clinical samples collected from about 2012 to 2019 using T-cell receptor beta sequencing. The library was generated by PCR. TCRdb shows the sequencer as Illumina HiSeq 4000. The TCR beta-chain CDR3 region of each patient was profiled by high-throughput sequencing. The authors' analysis ran thus. Drawing on CDR3 differences between clinicopathological groups, the researchers built a classifier meant to tell apart patients with distant-metastatic papillary thyroid cancer. The Shannon index was used to measure repertoire diversity, and the Morisita-Horn index was used to measure how similar tumor and blood repertoires were. The public reads were reprocessed in TCRdb via fastp at Q25 and MiXCR, keeping in-frame beta chains. The V and J calls come from TCRdb's annotation, not from the publication. The sample table contains tens of thousands of clones; only one count was recorded for around an eighth of them. The ten top clones hold roughly 9% of the sample.

CDR1 and CDR2 are read off the germline V gene (reference sequence) as MNHEY and SMNVEV. V loses 2 bases, J loses 0 bases, and the germline ends lie 12 bases apart. The CDR3 goes from the cysteine to the phenylalanine over 16 residues. The sequence is cut down to CDR3 DNA, 48 bases in frame from base 1. Many counts were recorded for this clone. It has no known antigen specificity. Base qualities are not at hand, and no much larger clone is one base apart. General study outcomes and caveats: In both blood and tumor samples, TCR beta diversity was reported to be significantly higher in malignant tumors than in benign nodules.

Sample: blood. The TCR originated in a male donor with papillary thyroid cancer or a benign thyroid nodule (not recorded which). Some clones in this sample may be carry-over from other donors' samples. The rearrangement combines TRBV27 with TRBJ2-3; the D gene is possibly TRBD1 or TRBD2, with 5 bases matching each. The CDR3 region has the sequence CASSLLGADSTDTQYF. The sequenced DNA is TGTGCCAGCAGTTTACTCGGGGCGGACAGCACAGATACGCAGTATTTT.